This paragraph reports one T cell receptor (beta chain). The CDR3 is made up of 19 amino acids. CDR1 and CDR2 (germline): SGHRS, YFSETQ. V dropped 0 bases and J dropped 8 bases, with 28 bases sitting between them. The data were taken from a study of blood T cell repertoires in COVID-19. Original processing methods: The authors estimated nucleated cell counts from reference gene primer amplification. TCRdb's copy holds only in-frame clones and misses some; the assay was immunoSEQ multiplex PCR. The V and J calls and clone size come from that table; D and trimming were worked out from the DNA. This table holds approximately 410,000 clones, around 86% found once.

The sequence was obtained from a woman aged 25-40 years with active or convalescent COVID-19. The chain employs TRBV5-1 and TRBJ2-3, with D possibly being TRBD2 (5 bases). The sample consisted of peripheral blood. This CDR3 reads CASSLGGPGKEKRTGTQYF. The CDR3 nucleotides read TGCGCCAGCAGCTTGGGAGGGCCGGGAAAAGAAAAAAGGACGGGTACGCAGTATTTT.